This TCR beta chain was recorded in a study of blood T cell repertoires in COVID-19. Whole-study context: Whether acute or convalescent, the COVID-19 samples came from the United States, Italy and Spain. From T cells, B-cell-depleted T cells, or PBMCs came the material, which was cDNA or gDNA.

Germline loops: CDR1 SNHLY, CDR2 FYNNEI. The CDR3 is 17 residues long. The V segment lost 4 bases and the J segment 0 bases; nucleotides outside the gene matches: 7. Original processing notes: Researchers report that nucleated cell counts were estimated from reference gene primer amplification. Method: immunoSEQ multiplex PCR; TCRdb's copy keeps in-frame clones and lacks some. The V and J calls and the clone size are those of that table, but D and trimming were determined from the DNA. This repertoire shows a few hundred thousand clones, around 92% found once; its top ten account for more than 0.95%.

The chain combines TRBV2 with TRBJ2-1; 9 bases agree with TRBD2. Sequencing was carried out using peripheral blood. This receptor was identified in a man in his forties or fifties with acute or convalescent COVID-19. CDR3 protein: CASSAWTSASSYNEQFF. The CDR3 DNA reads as TGTGCCAGCAGTGCCTGGACTAGCGCCAGCTCCTACAATGAGCAGTTCTTC.